This record covers a single T cell receptor (beta chain). These data belong to a study of sequential checkpoint blockade in melanoma. Regarding treatment: randomized to nivolumab then ipilimumab (arm A) or the reverse (arm B). From thawed PBMCs, live CD3+CD8+ cells negative for CD19 and CD56 were sorted. Sequencing used immunoSEQ multiplex PCR; TCRdb keeps in-frame clones, though not all of them. The profile shows over 8,000 clones, around 75% of them singletons. The source was CD8+ T cells sorted from blood (inferred from file names), collected from a patient given nivolumab and ipilimumab in sequence. The receptor's source is a human donor with melanoma.

The CDR3 spells CAWSLSYNEQFF. DNA of the CDR3: TGTGCCTGGAGCCTCTCCTACAATGAGCAGTTCTTC. The J gene is TRBJ2-1, the V gene TRBV30; D gene unclear. The V and J ends lost 3 bases and 0 bases respectively, with 3 bases between them. There are 12 residues in the CDR3. CDR1 GTSNPN and CDR2 SVGIG come from the germline V gene (reference sequence).